This record concerns one T cell receptor beta chain sequence. The data were taken from a study of blood T cell repertoires in COVID-19. About the study: COVID-19 samples, acute and convalescent, were from the United States, Italy and Spain. Nucleic acid was either cDNA or gDNA, and it came from T cells, B-cell-depleted T cells, or PBMCs.

The CDR3 consists of 14 residues. Germline assignment: CDR1 SEHNR and CDR2 FQNEAQ (reference sequence). V lost 4 bases and J lost 5, with 9 bases in between. In the authors' methods: Estimated nucleated cell counts came from reference gene primer amplification. Some clones are missing from TCRdb's copy, which holds only in-frame ones; the method was immunoSEQ multiplex PCR. V and J calls plus clone size are reproduced from that table; the DNA served to infer D and trimming. The table has a few hundred thousand clones, 85% to 90% seen once; the top ten hold roughly 4.5%. Sequenced material: peripheral blood. The TCR originated in a woman aged 35 to 49 who had recovered from COVID-19. V and J are TRBV7-9 and TRBJ1-6; TRBD1 might be the D (6 bases). The CDR3 protein is CASSWTADNSPLHF. CDR3 coding DNA: TGTGCCAGCAGCTGGACAGCAGATAATTCACCCCTCCACTTT.